The clone carrying this T cell receptor (beta chain) has a count of ten or more. Its target is unknown. Amplification of TCR beta CDR3 regions was performed using RNA transcripts as template. The TCR CDR3 first-round RT-PCR relied on the HTBI primer set. In TCRdb, the multiplex PCR reads were re-called with MiXCR into one record per CDR3 protein. Of over 700,000 distinct CDR3 sequences detected, around 38% appear once; the ten largest clones hold 8% to 9%. The authors took PBMCs from 10 ml fresh peripheral blood. The data stem from a study of T cells in Graves' hyperthyroidism and ophthalmopathy. V was trimmed by 7 bases and J by 6 bases, leaving 12 bases between them. In germline, CDR1 is SNHLY, CDR2 FYNNEI. The CDR3 has 12 amino acids. Regarding the study as a whole: The model's output predicted ophthalmopathy at a median of about 5.9 months prior to onset.

V and J are TRBV2 and TRBJ1-2; D is uncertain. Material for sequencing was blood. The sequence was collected from a man aged 18 to 30 with Graves' hyperthyroidism. This CDR3 reads CASKGEMNGYTF. The CDR3 DNA is TGTGCCAGCAAAGGCGAGATGAATGGCTACACCTTC.